This TCR beta chain was obtained from a study of blood T cell repertoires in COVID-19 (dated by TCRdb to about 2020). Regarding the complete study: The collaborator samples originated in the United States, Italy and Spain and spanned the acute and convalescent phases of COVID-19. The sample metadata nearly always contained a de-identified subject ID, COVID-19 status, age in years and sex. The dataset comprised deeply sampled blood TCRbeta repertoires from subjects exposed to, actively infected with, or recovered from COVID-19. The samples were drawn from the first 160 participants of the ongoing ImmuneRACE study and from over 950 subjects provided by 6 global collaborators. The prospective study material was composed of cDNA or gDNA derived from T cells, B-cell-depleted T cells, or PBMCs. Where available, HLA class I and class II types were obtained from metadata supplied by the sample provider rather than from assay-based typing. The repertoires were released in a freely available public database intended as a resource for research on the immune response to SARS-CoV-2. The study at large found these results: The quantity of clinical and demographic metadata differed by source and by participant and was supplied without curation.

Spanning cysteine to phenylalanine, the CDR3 consists of 13 amino acids. Only the CDR3 DNA stays, 39 bases, in frame from base 1. Sequences LGHNT (CDR1) and FRNRAP (CDR2) are obtained from the germline V gene. A distance of 15 bases separates the germline ends of V and J, which lose 8 bases and 7 bases respectively. Of note for this clone: This receptor's antigen is unknown. Base quality data are lacking; no much larger clone is found one base away.

The immunoSEQ Assay, a bias-controlled multiplex PCR, was used to amplify TCRbeta CDR3 regions from genomic DNA. Regarding the original processing steps: The number of nucleated cells in each sample was estimated by amplification of reference gene primers within the assay. Sequence reads were collapsed and filtered to measure the absolute abundance of every unique TCRbeta CDR3 rearrangement. Productive Simpson clonality was computed per sample as the square root of Simpson's diversity index over productive rearrangements. Held by TCRdb, this immuneACCESS table contains in-frame sequences only and omits some clones. Under half of the omission traces to an unresolved V gene where checked; the cause of the rest is unknown. The V and J calls and the clone size are those of that table, but D and trimming were determined from the DNA. The sample table holds approximately 210,000 clones, of which approximately 84% were seen once. Together, the top ten hold 6.5% to 9% of the sample.

Collaborating institutions collected whole blood in K2EDTA tubes following their own protocols. For TCRbeta analysis, collaborators shipped samples as frozen whole blood, isolated PBMCs, or DNA extracted from either of those sample types. The sequence links TRBV12-5 to TRBJ1-5; the D gene is perhaps TRBD1, on 6 matching bases. This sequence originates from a woman in her 50s with active or convalescent COVID-19. The sample was peripheral blood. The nucleotide sequence is given as TGTGCTAGTACCACAGGGTCATGGCAGCCCCAGCATTTT. Translated, it gives CASTTGSWQPQHF.